This TCR beta chain is drawn from a study of early T cells in non-severe SARS-CoV-2 infection. As for the study in general: Unsorted whole-blood RNA was sequenced in bulk, leaving chains unpaired.

The TCR library protocol attached unique molecular identifiers to the individual cDNA molecules. TCRdb used MiXCR to reprocess the 5' RACE reads, holding one entry per CDR3 protein. The sample has over 80,000 distinct CDR3 sequences; roughly 12% are singletons. This clonotype was seen ten or more times. Its specificity is not known. Study conclusions and caveats: VDJdb matching, biased toward anti-spike CD8 responses, missed private and CD4 specificities.

Germline CDR1 is SEHNR and CDR2 is FQNEAQ (reference sequence). The CDR3 runs 13 residues. Trimming left V 0 bases short and J 8 bases short, with 10 bases between. This clonotype was obtained from an adult who was a healthcare worker with PCR-confirmed SARS-CoV-2 infection or an uninfected control (not recorded which). Material: whole blood, obtained at baseline. V and J are TRBV7-9 and TRBJ1-1; D gene uncertain. This CDR3 reads CASSLAGIREAFF. The CDR3, as DNA: TGTGCCAGCAGCTTAGCCGGAATACGGGAAGCTTTCTTT.